One sample yielded the 28 T cell receptor beta chains listed below, sequenced in a study of T cells expressing NK-cell markers. For each CDR3 protein, TCRdb gives one entry from its re-call of the 5' RACE reads, without DNA. In all, the sample yields about 400,000 distinct CDR3 sequences. The specimen sequenced was blood T cells: a sorted CD56 or NKG2C T cell subset, CD4+ or CD8+ T cells, or bulk PBMC T cells (not recorded which). The receptors were gathered from a woman in her fifties or sixties in good health.

The chain combines TRBV11-3 with TRBJ2-3; TCRdb's D call, TRBD2, is unchecked because there is no DNA. CDR1 and CDR2 (germline): SGHNT, YENEEA. CDR3 length equals 14 residues. CDR3 loop: CASSPSGILDTQYF.

J is TRBJ2-3 and V is TRBV10-3; as DNA is missing, the TRBD1 call by TCRdb cannot be tested. This CDR3 comprises 13 residues. CDR1 and CDR2 (germline): ENHRY, SYGVKD. The CDR3 spells CAISGEGTDTQYF.

V and J are TRBV7-8 and TRBJ2-7; TCRdb designates TRBD1, a call that cannot be tested without DNA. This CDR3 region has 13 residues. Per the germline V gene, CDR1 is SGHVS and CDR2 is FQNEAQ. CDR3 protein: CASTERGVHEQYF.

This sequence joins TRBV29-1 and TRBJ1-1. The CDR3 consists of 13 residues. Germline CDR1 and CDR2: SQVTM and ANQGSEA. This chain's CDR3 is CSVQTTQNTEAFF. Combining the CDR3 with reference TRBV29-1 and TRBJ1-1 gives the whole variable domain SAVISQKPSRDICQRGTSLTIQCQVDSQVTMMFWYRQQPGQSLTLIATANQGSEATYESGFVIDKFPISRPNLTFSTLTVSNMSPEDSSIYLCSVQTTQNTEAFFGQGTRLTVV.

This chain joins TRBV10-2 and TRBJ2-2; TCRdb proposes TRBD1, but this gene call is untestable without DNA. The CDR3 is made up of 15 amino acids. Germline V CDR1 and CDR2: WSHSY, SAAADI. CDR3 region: CASRGQGPTTGELFF.

The rearrangement uses TRBV10-3 and TRBJ1-2. Germline CDR1 reads ENHRY; CDR2 reads SYGVKD. The CDR3 runs to 11 residues. CDR3 sequence: CAIQGGYGYTF.

This chain connects TRBV5-6 to TRBJ2-7; TCRdb indicates TRBD2, and absent DNA this call remains unverified. This CDR3 region has 13 residues. CDR1 and CDR2 from the germline V gene are SGHDT and YYEEEE. The CDR3 loop reads CASSPGDFIEQYF. Combining the CDR3 with reference TRBV5-6 and TRBJ2-7 gives the whole variable domain DAGVTQSPTHLIKTRGQQVTLRCSPKSGHDTVSWYQQALGQGPQFIFQYYEEEERQRGNFPDRFSGHQFPNYSSELNVNALLLGDSALYLCASSPGDFIEQYFGPGTRLTVT.

This chain uses TRBV7-9 with TRBJ2-3; TCRdb outputs TRBD1, but without DNA this stays unchecked. The CDR3 has 15 amino acids. Looked up from germline, CDR1 is SEHNR and CDR2 is FQNEAQ (reference sequence). CDR3 sequence: CASSSRDRGADTQYF.

This chain connects TRBV20-1 to TRBJ2-1; the D call from TCRdb, TRBD2, cannot be confirmed without DNA. CDR3 size: 16 residues. Germline CDR1 DFQATT, CDR2 SNEGSKA (reference sequence). CDR3 loop: CSASPLAGTINNEQFF.

The genes are TRBV27 and TRBJ2-5; checking the TCRdb D call of TRBD1 is not possible without DNA. From germline, CDR1 is MNHEY and CDR2 SMNVEV (reference sequence). This CDR3 is 15 amino acids long. This CDR3 is CASSGGQGTKETQYF.

This chain uses TRBV19 with TRBJ2-6; TCRdb's D call, TRBD1, is unchecked because there is no DNA. Germline lookup yields CDR1 LNHDA and CDR2 SQIVND (reference sequence). This CDR3 is built from 12 residues. The CDR3 sequence: CASSIQGNVLTF.

The V and J genes are TRBV10-3 and TRBJ2-1; TCRdb proposes TRBD2, but this gene call is untestable without DNA. CDR1 is ENHRY and CDR2 is SYGVKD in the germline V gene. This CDR3 has 18 residues. CDR3: CAISLGTSGSNVGWEQFF.

This chain connects TRBV5-1 to TRBJ2-5; TCRdb selects TRBD2, and the lack of DNA leaves this call unchecked. CDR1 is SGHRS and CDR2 is YFSETQ in the germline V gene. The CDR3 consists of 15 residues. CDR3 protein: CASSLGAGGAETQYF. The variable domain in full, completed from reference TRBV5-1 and TRBJ2-5, reads KAGVTQTPRYLIKTRGQQVTLSCSPISGHRSVSWYQQTPGQGLQFLFEYFSETQRNKGNFPGRFSGRQFSNSRSEMNVSTLELGDSALYLCASSLGAGGAETQYFGPGTRLLVL.

The chain couples TRBV20-1 to TRBJ2-1. Germline values: CDR1 DFQATT, CDR2 SNEGSKA (reference sequence). The CDR3 runs to 11 residues. CDR3 region: CSASIGSEQFF.

The chain links TRBV3-1 to TRBJ2-1. The germline V gene has CDR1 LGHDT and CDR2 YNNKEL (reference sequence). The CDR3 is made up of 13 amino acids. CDR3 protein: CASSQVVQNEQFF.

CDR3 protein: CSASFQAGATYNEQFF. This rearrangement joins TRBV20-1 to TRBJ2-1; the D call from TCRdb, TRBD2, cannot be confirmed without DNA. Germline loops: CDR1 DFQATT, CDR2 SNEGSKA (reference sequence). The CDR3 runs to 16 residues.

The gene calls are TRBV9 and TRBJ2-1; TCRdb indicates TRBD2, and absent DNA this call remains unverified. Germline-derived CDR1 and CDR2 are SGDLS and YYNGEE. CDR3 size: 15 residues. The CDR3 spells CASSAGLAGFIEQFF.

The CDR3 reads CASSQTSFPGPLLEKQYF. The V and J genes are TRBV3-1 and TRBJ2-7; TCRdb's D call of TRBD1 is untestable without DNA. There are 18 residues in the CDR3. CDR1 LGHDT and CDR2 YNNKEL come from the germline V gene (reference sequence).

The rearrangement joins TRBV24-1 to TRBJ2-1. The CDR3 has 13 amino acids. Germline loops: CDR1 KGHDR, CDR2 SFDVKD. The CDR3 is CATSDSGYNEQFF.

This chain links TRBV4-2 with TRBJ2-6; TCRdb calls TRBD1, which cannot be checked without DNA. The germline V gene encodes CDR1 LGHNA and CDR2 YNFKEQ. The CDR3 loop spans 19 amino acids. The CDR3 sequence is CASSPHPTGGDPGANVLTF.

The V gene is TRBV7-6, the J gene TRBJ1-1; TCRdb picks TRBD1, but there is no DNA to check that call. This CDR3 is 14 amino acids long. Germline CDR1 SGHVS, CDR2 FNYEAQ. The CDR3 is CASSLGTMNTEAFF.

J is TRBJ2-1 and V is TRBV28; TCRdb selects TRBD2, and the lack of DNA leaves this call unchecked. The CDR3 length is 15 residues. Germline-derived CDR1 and CDR2 are MDHEN and SYDVKM. The CDR3 spells CASRGGGTSHNEQFF. Variable domain in full (rest from reference TRBV28 and TRBJ2-1): DVKVTQSSRYLVKRTGEKVFLECVQDMDHENMFWYRQDPGLGLRLIYFSYDVKMKEKGDIPEGYSVSREKKERFSLILESASTNQTSMYLCASRGGGTSHNEQFFGPGTRLTVL.

The rearrangement joins TRBV6-5 to TRBJ2-1; the D gene TCRdb calls, TRBD1, cannot be checked with no DNA. The CDR3 has 15 amino acids. Germline V gene data show CDR1 as MNHEY and CDR2 as SVGAGI. This CDR3 reads CASSPGPWIGGEQFF.

The chain is built from TRBV20-1 and TRBJ2-3; TCRdb proposes TRBD1, but this gene call is untestable without DNA. The CDR3 sequence is 15 residues long. Germline CDR1 DFQATT, CDR2 SNEGSKA (reference sequence). CDR3 region: CSARPFGTFSDTQYF.

This sequence joins TRBV4-1 and TRBJ1-1; TCRdb returns TRBD1, unconfirmable since there is no DNA. Germline V gene lookup returns CDR1 MGHRA and CDR2 YSYEKL. The CDR3 consists of 15 residues. The CDR3 sequence: CASSLSAGANTEAFF.

V usage is TRBV7-2 and J usage is TRBJ1-1; TCRdb outputs TRBD1, but without DNA this stays unchecked. CDR1 and CDR2 (germline): SGHTA, FQGNSA. The CDR3 sequence is 14 residues long. The CDR3 reads CASRDVGGSTEAFF.

The V and J genes are TRBV21-1 and TRBJ2-5. TRBV21-1 is a pseudogene segment. CDR3 length: 16 amino acids. The chain's CDR3 is CASSKAGQILQETQYF.

This chain links TRBV5-1 with TRBJ1-1; TCRdb lists TRBD1, though no DNA is available to test this call. CDR1 SGHRS and CDR2 YFSETQ come from the germline V gene. This CDR3 has 13 amino acids. CDR3 residues: CASATVMNTEAFF.